These 21 T cell receptor beta chains originate from one sample sequenced in a study of blood T cell repertoires in COVID-19. The assay was immunoSEQ multiplex PCR, and TCRdb's table has in-frame clones only and misses some. The repertoire includes about 85,000 clones, 65% to 80% of them detected once, and roughly 10% sits in the top ten. Sequenced: peripheral blood. These TCRs come from a man between 65 and 85 years old with acute or convalescent COVID-19.

The V call is TRBV2, the J call TRBJ2-7; weak D call: TRBD2 (7 bases). Trimming left V 9 bases short and J 0 bases short, with 15 bases between. The CDR3 has 14 residues. Germline V CDR1 and CDR2: SNHLY, FYNNEI. CDR3 sequence reads: CASQGGGYSYEQYV. CDR3 sequence (DNA): TGTGCCAGTCAAGGGGGAGGGTACTCCTACGAGCAGTACGTC.

The rearrangement links TRBV5-1 to TRBJ2-1; D might be TRBD2 (6 bases). The CDR3 is 15 residues long. Germline V gives CDR1 SGHRS, CDR2 YFSETQ. Trimming left V 4 bases short and J 9 bases short, with 20 bases between. CDR3 coding DNA: TGCGCCAGCAGCGGGGGAGGCAGTACAAGTGGTGAGCAGTTCTTC. Its protein is CASSGGGSTSGEQFF. Full variable domain (missing parts from reference TRBV5-1 and TRBJ2-1): KAGVTQTPRYLIKTRGQQVTLSCSPISGHRSVSWYQQTPGQGLQFLFEYFSETQRNKGNFPGRFSGRQFSNSRSEMNVSTLELGDSALYLCASSGGGSTSGEQFFGPGTRLTVL.

This clone was recorded only once. The chain links TRBV7-8 to TRBJ1-1; 7 positions match TRBD1. Germline V gene sequence: CDR1 SGHVS, CDR2 FQNEAQ. The CDR3 is made up of 15 amino acids. Trimming at V came to 4 bases and at J to 8 bases, leaving 13 bases not matched to a gene. The CDR3 nucleotides are TGTGCCAGCAGCTCCCGGACAGGATGGTCCAACGAAGCTTTCTTT. Encoded protein: CASSSRTGWSNEAFF.

The J gene is TRBJ1-5, the V gene TRBV5-5; D is unclear. Germline CDR1 reads SGHKS; CDR2 reads YYEKEE (reference sequence). This CDR3 comprises 16 residues. V was pared by 0 bases and J by 0 bases, with 10 bases between. CDR3 loop: CASSLGHPSSNQPQHF. CDR3 sequence (DNA): TGTGCCAGCAGCTTGGGACATCCTTCTAGCAATCAGCCCCAGCATTTT.

This clone was seen just once. The J gene is TRBJ2-7, the V gene TRBV3-1 (or the pseudogene TRBV3-2), with 15 nucleotides matching TRBD2. V shed 1 base and J 3 bases; nucleotides not matched to a gene: 1. Germline assignment: CDR1 LGHDT and CDR2 YNNKEL (reference sequence). The CDR3 covers 16 residues. The CDR3 coding sequence is TGTGCCAGCAGCCAAGGGGGACTAGCGGGGGGCTACGAGCAGTACGTC. Translated: CASSQGGLAGGYEQYV.

This clone has more than one count but fewer than ten. In DNA form, the CDR3 reads TGTGCCACCAGCAGAGATCGGCAGTCTCCCGGGGAGACCCAGTACTTC. It encodes CATSRDRQSPGETQYF. The V call is TRBV15, the J call TRBJ2-5, with D unresolved. The V end lost 0 bases, the J end lost 5 bases, and 16 bases lay between the germline ends. The CDR3 loop spans 16 amino acids. Germline V gene lookup returns CDR1 LNHNV and CDR2 YYDKDF (reference sequence).

The gene calls are TRBV7-2 and TRBJ2-3, with D unresolved. Deletions cut 5 bases from V and 6 bases from J, with 6 bases between. The CDR3 sequence is 11 residues long. The germline V gene has CDR1 SGHTA and CDR2 FQGNSA. The CDR3 DNA follows: TGTGCCAGCAGCCGAGCGGATACGCAGTATTTT. Its protein product is CASSRADTQYF.

This clone was detected only once. This chain links TRBV11-3 with TRBJ1-5; 8 bases align to TRBD1. CDR1 and CDR2 from the germline V gene are SGHNT and YENEEA. This CDR3 region has 14 residues. Germline trimming cut 6 bases from V and 4 bases from J; bases unmatched to any gene: 5. CDR3 sequence: CASSPTGANQPQHF. The CDR3 DNA reads as TGTGCCAGCAGTCCGACAGGGGCAAATCAGCCCCAGCATTTT.

This clone rates as medium-sized. The V and J genes are TRBV25-1 and TRBJ2-7; 8 bases align to TRBD2. The CDR3 runs to 14 residues. Germline V gene data show CDR1 as MGHDK and CDR2 as SYGVNS. Trimming at V came to 3 bases and at J to 5 bases, leaving 6 bases not matched to a gene. CDR3 region: CASSDGGGRDEQYF. CDR3 bases: TGTGCCAGCAGTGACGGCGGGGGGCGCGACGAGCAGTACTTC.

This clone was counted ten times or more. V gene TRBV19 combines with J gene TRBJ2-2; D perhaps matches TRBD2 (5 bases). The V and J ends lost 4 bases and 6 bases respectively, with 24 bases between them. Germline CDR1 and CDR2: LNHDA and SQIVND (reference sequence). CDR3 size: 18 residues. In DNA form, the CDR3 reads TGTGCCAGTAGTAGAACACTCTCCGGGCCCGGAGGTCCCGGGGAGCTGTTTTTT. Encoded protein: CASSRTLSGPGGPGELFF.

The rearrangement joins TRBV4-1 to TRBJ1-4, with TRBD1 matching 7 bases. The CDR3 has 12 residues. The ends lost 4 bases at V and 8 bases at J; junction bases unmatched: 1. Per germline, CDR1 MGHRA and CDR2 YSYEKL. The DNA of the CDR3 is TGCGCCAGCAGCCCAGGGGGGGAAAAACTGTTTTTT. Translated, it gives CASSPGGEKLFF.

This chain uses TRBV19 with TRBJ1-2; D gene ambiguous. Germline V gene sequence: CDR1 LNHDA, CDR2 SQIVND (reference sequence). Trimming pared 3 bases from V and 4 bases from J, leaving 21 bases between. The CDR3 consists of 17 residues. The CDR3 loop reads CASSILEGYWAGYGYTF. The CDR3, as DNA: TGTGCCAGTAGTATCTTAGAAGGATACTGGGCAGGCTATGGCTACACCTTC.

This sequence joins TRBV2 and TRBJ1-6; D is possibly TRBD1 (5 bases). The V gene lost 4 bases and the J gene lost 5 bases, with 9 bases spanning the gap. From germline, CDR1 is SNHLY and CDR2 FYNNEI. The CDR3 covers 14 residues. This chain's CDR3 is CASSVRVDNSPLHF. The CDR3 DNA follows: TGTGCCAGCAGTGTCAGGGTAGATAATTCACCCCTCCACTTT. Looking up the rest from reference TRBV2 and TRBJ1-6 gives the full variable domain: EPEVTQTPSHQVTQMGQEVILRCVPISNHLYFYWYRQILGQKVEFLVSFYNNEISEKSEIFDDQFSVERPDGSNFTLKIRSTKLEDSAMYFCASSVRVDNSPLHFGNGTRLTVT.

This clone was found a few times. The chain links TRBV11-2 to TRBJ1-1; possibly TRBD1 for D (5 bases). CDR1 and CDR2 from the germline V gene are SGHAT and FQNNGV. This CDR3 is 12 amino acids long. With 3 bases removed from V and 11 bases from J, the gap between germline ends came to 13 bases. The CDR3 protein is CASSLGGTTAFF. The DNA for the CDR3 is TGTGCCAGCAGCTTGGGGGGAACAACCGCTTTCTTT.

V gene TRBV19 combines with J gene TRBJ1-4, with 9 bases that match TRBD1. The V gene end was trimmed by 5 bases and the J gene end by 2 bases; junction bases not matched to a gene: 6. The germline gives CDR1 LNHDA, CDR2 SQIVND (reference sequence). This CDR3 contains 16 residues. The CDR3 region has the DNA TGTGCCAGTAGTCCGGGGACAGGGCCGACTAATGAAAAACTGTTTTTT. Its translation: CASSPGTGPTNEKLFF.

This clone has just a few counts. The rearrangement uses TRBV18 and TRBJ2-7, with 12 positions matching TRBD2. This CDR3 region has 14 residues. Trimming removed 3 bases from V and 7 bases from J; junction bases left unmatched: 4. CDR1 is KGHSH, CDR2 LQKENI, per germline. The CDR3 region is CASSPLAGGNEQYV. The DNA of the CDR3 is TGTGCCAGCTCACCCCTAGCGGGGGGGAATGAGCAGTACGTC.

The rearrangement uses TRBV4-2 and TRBJ1-3; D possibly corresponds to TRBD1 (5 bases). Trimming stripped 5 bases from V and 0 bases from J, with 11 bases between. Germline lookup yields CDR1 LGHNA and CDR2 YNFKEQ. The CDR3 loop spans 15 amino acids. DNA for the CDR3: TGTGCCAGCAGCTTGACGGGGGACTCTGGAAACACCATATATTTT. It yields the protein CASSLTGDSGNTIYF.

This sequence joins TRBV7-9 and TRBJ2-1; 9 bases fit TRBD1. Germline CDR1 is SEHNR and CDR2 is FQNEAQ (reference sequence). V dropped 1 base and J dropped 5; count of bases not matched to a gene: 15. CDR3 size: 19 residues. The CDR3 DNA is TGTGCCAGCAGCTTAGTGGGACAGGGACAGAGTTTAGAGAACAATGAGCAGTTCTTC. Translation: CASSLVGQGQSLENNEQFF.

This rearrangement joins TRBV6-2 or TRBV6-3 to TRBJ1-6, with unresolved D. Germline values: CDR1 MNHEY, CDR2 SVGEGT. The CDR3 has 18 amino acids. V dropped 1 base and J dropped 0 bases, with 13 bases sitting between them. Written as DNA, the CDR3 is TGTGCCAGCAGTTACTACCCGGGAGGGAGCTCCTATAATTCACCCCTCCACTTT. It codes for CASSYYPGGSSYNSPLHF.

The chain combines TRBV7-2 with TRBJ2-3, with TRBD2 identical over 10 bases. Looked up from germline, CDR1 is SGHTA and CDR2 is FQGNSA. CDR3 length: 18 residues. Germline trimming cut 6 bases from V and 2 bases from J; bases unmatched to any gene: 14. The CDR3 DNA reads TGTGCCAGCAGTCCCTATGCCGCTAGCGGGGGCCACACAGATACGCAGTATTTT. It translates to CASSPYAASGGHTDTQYF.

This clone appeared once. V is TRBV5-1 and J is TRBJ2-5, with 8 positions matching TRBD1. From germline, CDR1 is SGHRS and CDR2 YFSETQ. The length of the CDR3 is 15 residues. V trimming: 4 bases; J trimming: 7 bases; junction bases outside the gene matches: 12. CDR3: CASSPSDRAQGTQYF. Written as DNA, the CDR3 is TGCGCCAGCAGCCCATCGGACAGGGCTCAGGGGACCCAGTACTTC.